This T cell receptor (beta chain) was profiled in a study of OX40 agonist ivuxolimab in advanced cancers. Background on the study: Earlier anti-PD-1, anti-PD-L1 or anti-CTLA-4 therapy was permitted; 35% to 50% had received some.

V was clipped by 5 bases and J by 8 bases; unmatched bases: 5. Germline assignment: CDR1 MNHEY and CDR2 SMNVEV (reference sequence). The CDR3 length is 13 residues. As concerns this clone: As yet, its antigen is unknown.

Findings and limits, study-wide: Normalized T-cell clonal expansion was also low in a subset of nonresponders. Those patients achieving a partial response at 0.1-3.0 mg/kg showed among the lowest clonal expansion.

The repertoire was sequenced with immunoSEQ multiplex PCR; TCRdb's copy has only in-frame clones and lacks some. The data hold 65,000 to 75,000 clones, with roughly 84% observed a single time. Drawing of blood for sampling happened at baseline, at cycle 4 day 1, and at cycle 7 day 1. The sample in question was CD4+ or CD8+ T cells sorted from blood, obtained in a trial of the OX40 agonist ivuxolimab. The receptor's source is an adult with an advanced solid tumor such as melanoma, head and neck, liver or kidney cancer. The V gene is TRBV27, the J gene TRBJ1-2, with 10 bases fitting TRBD1. The CDR3 sequence: CASSRQGARGYTF. In DNA form, the CDR3 reads TGTGCCAGCAGTCGACAGGGGGCGCGAGGCTACACCTTC.